This T cell receptor beta chain was documented in a study of blood T cell repertoires in COVID-19. Across the study: Sources were T cells, B-cell-depleted T cells, or PBMCs; the material itself was cDNA or gDNA.

Germline CDR1 is MGHDK and CDR2 is SYGVNS. The CDR3 is 17 amino acids. Losses at the gene ends were 3 bases for V and 2 bases for J; bases not matched to a gene: 8. Participants were aged 18 to 89 years, lived in under 30 US areas, and enrolled virtually. Authors' analysis steps: Amplified reference gene primers provided the basis for estimating nucleated cell counts. TCRdb's copy holds only in-frame clones and misses some; the assay was immunoSEQ multiplex PCR. V and J calls and clone size are as listed in that table; D and trimming were resolved from the DNA. The repertoire holds about 240,000 clones, with about 90% as singletons.

The chain uses TRBV25-1 and TRBJ1-4, with TRBD1 identical over 8 bases. Sequencing was carried out using PBMCs or T cells enriched from blood (not recorded which). The origin of this receptor is a woman in her forties with acute COVID-19. CDR3 sequence (DNA): TGTGCCAGCAGTGATAGGACAGGGAATCCTACTAATGAAAAACTGTTTTTT. Encoded protein: CASSDRTGNPTNEKLFF.